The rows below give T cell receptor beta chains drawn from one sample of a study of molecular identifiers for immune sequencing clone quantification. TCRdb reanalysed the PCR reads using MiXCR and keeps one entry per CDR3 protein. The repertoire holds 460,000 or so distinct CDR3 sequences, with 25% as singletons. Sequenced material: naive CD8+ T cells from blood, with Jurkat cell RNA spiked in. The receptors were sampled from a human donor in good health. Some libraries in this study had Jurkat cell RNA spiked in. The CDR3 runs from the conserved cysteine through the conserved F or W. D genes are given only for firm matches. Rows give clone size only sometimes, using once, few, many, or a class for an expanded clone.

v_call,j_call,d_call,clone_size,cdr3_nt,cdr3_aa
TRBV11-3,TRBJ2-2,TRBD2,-,TGTGCCAGCAGCCCGGGACTAGCGGGGGCGCGGACCGGGGAGCTGTTTTTT,CASSPGLAGARTGELFF
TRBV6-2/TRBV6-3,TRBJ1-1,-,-,TGTGCCAGCAGTTACAAAGGGGCAGCTGAAGCTTTCTTT,CASSYKGAAEAFF
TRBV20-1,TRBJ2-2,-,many,TGCAGTGCTAGACCCCTGGACACTTACACCGGGGAGCTGTTTTTT,CSARPLDTYTGELFF
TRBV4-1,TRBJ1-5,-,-,TGCGCCAGCAGCCAAGCTGAGGGGTTCAATCAGCCCCAGCATTTT,CASSQAEGFNQPQHF
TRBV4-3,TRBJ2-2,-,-,TGCGCCAGCAGCCAGGATTGTTTCGGGGGAGGCGTTTACGGGGAGCTGTTTTTT,CASSQDCFGGGVYGELFF
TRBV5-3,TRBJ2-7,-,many,TGTGCCAGCAGCTTGGCGGACACACCTCGGCAGTACTTC,CASSLADTPRQYF
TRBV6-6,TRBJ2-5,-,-,TGTGCCAGCGGGGGGCCTCAAGAGACCCAGTACTTC,CASGGPQETQYF
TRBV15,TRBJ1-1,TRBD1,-,TGTGCCTCCAGCAGAGATCAGGGGGCCGACACTGAAGCTTTCTTT,CASSRDQGADTEAFF
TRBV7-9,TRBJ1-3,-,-,TGTGCCAGCAACTCCAACGTCGGACAGCTGGCTGGAAACACCATATATTTT,CASNSNVGQLAGNTIYF
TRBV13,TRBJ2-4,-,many,TGTGCCAGCAGCTTTGGCCAAAACATTCAGTACTTC,CASSFGQNIQYF
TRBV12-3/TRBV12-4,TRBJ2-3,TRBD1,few,TGTGCCAGCAGAACGACAGGGGAAGGTACGCAGTATTTT,CASRTTGEGTQYF
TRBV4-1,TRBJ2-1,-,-,TGCGCCAGCAGCCAAGGGGCCAGGGGAAATGAGCAGTTCTTC,CASSQGARGNEQFF
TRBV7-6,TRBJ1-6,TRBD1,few,TGTGCCAGCAGCTTAGCGGGACAGGGAAGCTCACCCCTCCACTTT,CASSLAGQGSSPLHF
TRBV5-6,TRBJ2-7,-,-,TGTGCCAGCAGCTTGTTACGGAGCTACGAGCAGTACTTC,CASSLLRSYEQYF
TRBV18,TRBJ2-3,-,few,TGTGCCAGCTCACCACCGGGGGTTGGAGATACGCAGTATTTT,CASSPPGVGDTQYF
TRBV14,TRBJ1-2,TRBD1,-,TGTGCCAGCAGAAAGAGTGGGACAGGGAGTCTTGGCTACACCTTC,CASRKSGTGSLGYTF
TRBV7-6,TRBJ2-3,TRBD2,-,TGTGCCTGCAGCCAAGGACTAGCGGCCACAGATACGCAGTATTTT,CACSQGLAATDTQYF
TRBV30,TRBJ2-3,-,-,TGTGCCTGGAGTGGAACCGCTAGGGATACGCAGTATTTT,CAWSGTARDTQYF
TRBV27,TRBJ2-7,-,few,TGTGCCAGCAGTCCAACCCCTACGGCACCGCCTGGCGAGCAGTACTTC,CASSPTPTAPPGEQYF
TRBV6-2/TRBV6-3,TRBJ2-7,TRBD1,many,TGTGCCAGCAGTCGCTCTTGGACAGGGGACGAGCAGTACTTC,CASSRSWTGDEQYF
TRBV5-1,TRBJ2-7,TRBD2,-,TGCGCCAGCAGTCCTTATGGGGCCTCCCGGGGGGACTACGAGCAGTACTTC,CASSPYGASRGDYEQYF
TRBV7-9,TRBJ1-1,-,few,TGTGCCAGCAGGCCCTTTGGTCAGAACACTGAAGCTTTCTTT,CASRPFGQNTEAFF
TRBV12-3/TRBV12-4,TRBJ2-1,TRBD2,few,TGTGCCAGCAGTCCCGATCTGGGACTAGTCGTTAATGAGCAGTTCTTC,CASSPDLGLVVNEQFF
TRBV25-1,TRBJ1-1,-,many,TGTGCCAGCAGTGGAGTCCCCACTGAAGCTTTCTTT,CASSGVPTEAFF
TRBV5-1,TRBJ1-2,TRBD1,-,TGCGCCAGCAGCCTAGGACAGGGGGAATGGGATAGCTACACCTTC,CASSLGQGEWDSYTF
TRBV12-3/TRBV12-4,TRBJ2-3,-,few,TGTGCCAGCAGTTTAGCTGGTTGGGGGGCGAATACGCAGTATTTT,CASSLAGWGANTQYF
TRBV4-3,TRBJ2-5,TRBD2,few,TGCGCCAGCAGCCAAGATATCACTAGCGGGAGGTACCAAGAGACCCAGTACTTC,CASSQDITSGRYQETQYF
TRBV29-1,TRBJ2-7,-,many,TGCAGCGTAGAATGGGATTCCTACGAGCAGTACTTC,CSVEWDSYEQYF
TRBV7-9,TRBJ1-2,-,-,TGTGCCAGCAGCTTAGATTTTATGGGTCCGAGCCCCATTTATGGCTACACCTTC,CASSLDFMGPSPIYGYTF
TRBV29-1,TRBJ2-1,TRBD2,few,TGCAGCGTTTGTTCTAGCGGGAGCCCCTACAATGAGCAGTTCTTC,CSVCSSGSPYNEQFF
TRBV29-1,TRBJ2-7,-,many,TGCAGCGTTGTGCAGGGGTTTTCCTACGAGCAGTACTTC,CSVVQGFSYEQYF
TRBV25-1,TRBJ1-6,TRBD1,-,TGTGCCAGCAGTGGGACAGGGTCTTCACCCCTCCACTTT,CASSGTGSSPLHF
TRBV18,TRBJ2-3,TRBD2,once,TGTGCCAGCTCACGGACTAGCGGAGACACAGATCCGCAGTATTTT,CASSRTSGDTDPQYF
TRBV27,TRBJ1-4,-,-,TGTGCCAGCAGGGGGCAGGGGAATGAAAAACTGTTTTTT,CASRGQGNEKLFF
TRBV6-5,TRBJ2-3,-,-,TGTGCCAGCAAGTATGGGGGGGCTAGGGATACGCAGTATTTT,CASKYGGARDTQYF
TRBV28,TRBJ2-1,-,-,TGTGCCAGCAGTTTCGGTCGGGGGCTCAGCTCCTACAATGAGCAGTTCTTC,CASSFGRGLSSYNEQFF
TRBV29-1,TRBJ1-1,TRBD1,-,TGCAGCGTTGAAGACGACAGGGCTGGAGCTTTCTTT,CSVEDDRAGAFF
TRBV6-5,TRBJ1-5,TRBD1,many,TGTGCCAGCAGTATCTCCGGGACAGTCCCCAATCAGCCCCAGCATTTT,CASSISGTVPNQPQHF
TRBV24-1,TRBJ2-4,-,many,TGTGCCACCCCCTACACCCTGTTAGCCAAAAACATTCAGTACTTC,CATPYTLLAKNIQYF
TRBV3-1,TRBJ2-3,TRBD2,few,TGTGCCAGCAGCCAAGTGGCGGGGGGTATCGATACGCAGTATTTT,CASSQVAGGIDTQYF
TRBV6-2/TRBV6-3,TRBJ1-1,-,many,TGTGCCAGCAGTTACTCGATAAGGGGCTCTGAAGCTTTCTTT,CASSYSIRGSEAFF
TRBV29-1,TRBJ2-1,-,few,TGCAGCGGGGGCGGGGCGGCCTCCTACAATGAGCAGTTCTTC,CSGGGAASYNEQFF
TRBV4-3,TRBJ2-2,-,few,TGCGCCAGCAGCCAAGATTTCGCCGAAAACACCGGGGAGCTGTTTTTT,CASSQDFAENTGELFF
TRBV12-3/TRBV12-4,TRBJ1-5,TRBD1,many,TGTGCCAGCAGCGGGACAGGGGTTTATAGCAATCAGCCCCAGCATTTT,CASSGTGVYSNQPQHF
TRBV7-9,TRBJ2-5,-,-,TGTGCCAGCAGCCCGGGACGGGGGATACAAGAGACCCAGTACTTC,CASSPGRGIQETQYF
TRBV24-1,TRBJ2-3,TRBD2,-,TGTGCCACCCTAGGGACTAGCGGTTCGCAGTATTTT,CATLGTSGSQYF
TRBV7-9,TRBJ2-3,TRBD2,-,TGTGCCAGCAGCTTAAACCGGGGGGGCACAGATACGCAGTGTTTT,CASSLNRGGTDTQCF
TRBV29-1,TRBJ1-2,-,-,TGCAGCGTTGAAGTCCTCGACCATGGCGCCGTGGGCTACACCTTC,CSVEVLDHGAVGYTF
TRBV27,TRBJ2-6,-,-,TGTGCCAGCAGGCCTAGTATATCTGGGGCCAACGTCCCGACTTTC,CASRPSISGANVPTF
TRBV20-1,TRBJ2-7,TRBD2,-,TGCAGTACTCCACCGGGACTAGCGTACCTCTCCTACGAGCAGTACTTC,CSTPPGLAYLSYEQYF
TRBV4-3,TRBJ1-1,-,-,TGCGCCAGCAGCCAAGATGTAAGCCGCCGGGCCACTGAAGCTTTCTTT,CASSQDVSRRATEAFF